The 14 T cell receptor beta chains listed next were all sequenced from one sample in a study of blood T cells in healthy people across ages. Primed by a sample-barcoded 5' primer and a J-beta primer mix, a second PCR proceeded for 7 to 11 cycles. Each CDR3 protein is one row after TCRdb ran MiXCR on the 5' RACE reads. The sample lists roughly 680,000 distinct CDR3 sequences; approximately 49% were seen once. Sequencing was done on a sample of blood. The receptor set was obtained from a woman aged 60-70 years in good health.

The chain combines TRBV7-8 with TRBJ1-6; a possible D gene is TRBD1 (6 bases). The length of the CDR3 is 17 residues. With 6 bases removed from V and 9 bases from J, the gap between germline ends came to 24 bases. The V gene's germline CDR1 is SGHVS and CDR2 FQNEAQ. The CDR3 here is CASSPGGGAGGGSPLHF. DNA of the CDR3: TGTGCCAGCAGTCCAGGAGGGGGGGCCGGGGGCGGTTCACCCCTCCACTTT.

The J gene is TRBJ2-7, the V gene TRBV18; D is ambiguous. CDR3 length: 14 residues. Germline V CDR1 and CDR2: KGHSH, LQKENI. Trimming removed 4 bases at V and 3 bases at J, with 13 bases between. CDR3 DNA: TGTGCCAGCTCACGTGCAGGCTCTCTCTACGAGCAGTACTTC. This sequence encodes CASSRAGSLYEQYF.

This clonotype showed up just a few times. This chain uses TRBV5-1 with TRBJ1-2, with D perhaps matching TRBD1 (5 bases). This CDR3 is 14 amino acids long. V was cut by 3 bases and J by 6 bases, with 15 bases left in between. Germline values: CDR1 SGHRS, CDR2 YFSETQ. As DNA, the CDR3 is TGCGCCAGCAGCTCCCGCCAAGGGGAGAATGGCTACACCTTC. Its translation is CASSSRQGENGYTF.

There are many counts of this clonotype. The gene calls are TRBV20-1 and TRBJ2-1; 11 bases align to TRBD2. This CDR3 has 14 amino acids. Germline-derived CDR1 and CDR2 are DFQATT and SNEGSKA (reference sequence). The trim removed 6 bases at V and 6 bases at J, leaving 7 bases unmatched. The CDR3 DNA reads as TGCAGTGCCTTGGGGACTAGCGGCCTCAATGAGCAGTTCTTC. It is translated as CSALGTSGLNEQFF.

V gene TRBV30 combines with J gene TRBJ2-2; D is unclear. The CDR3 totals 14 residues. V shed 0 bases and J shed 2 bases, with 7 bases lying between them. Germline assignment: CDR1 GTSNPN and CDR2 SVGIG (reference sequence). The CDR3 DNA follows: TGTGCCTGGAGTGTGAGAGTAAACACCGGGGAGCTGTTTTTT. It translates to CAWSVRVNTGELFF.

The J gene is TRBJ2-5, the V gene TRBV4-1, with D perhaps TRBD2 (6 bases). Germline CDR1 MGHRA, CDR2 YSYEKL. This CDR3 is 15 amino acids long. The germline V and J ends were trimmed by 4 bases and 1 base, with 13 bases remaining between them. Written as DNA, the CDR3 is TGCGCCAGCAGCCCTTCCATAGCGGCCCAAGAGACCCAGTACTTC. Translated: CASSPSIAAQETQYF.

This clonotype came up a few times. This rearrangement joins TRBV7-8 to TRBJ2-5; TRBD1 matches at 7 bases. With 10 bases clipped from V and 11 bases from J, the junction kept 13 bases outside the gene matches. The CDR3 extends over 12 amino acids. CDR1 and CDR2 (germline): SGHVS, FQNEAQ. CDR3 bases: TGTGCCACACAACCTCCACAGGGGTATCAGTACTTC. As protein: CATQPPQGYQYF.

With respect to this clonotype: This may be a read error, as it is one base from a much larger clone. This chain joins TRBV5-1 and TRBJ2-1; 10 bases agree with TRBD2. CDR1 is SGHRS, CDR2 YFSETQ, per germline. V was pared by 4 bases and J by 8 bases, with 6 bases of the junction left unmatched. The CDR3 spans 14 residues. CDR3 sequence reads: CASSVLAGDDEQFF. The CDR3 DNA follows: TGCGCCAGCAGCGTTCTAGCGGGAGACGATGAGCAGTTCTTC.

The chain is built from TRBV5-1 and TRBJ2-7, with D tentatively TRBD2 (6 bases). Trimming shortened V by 0 bases and J by 4 bases, and 17 bases separated the two germline ends. Germline assignment: CDR1 SGHRS and CDR2 YFSETQ. This CDR3 comprises 16 residues. The DNA for the CDR3 is TGCGCCAGCAGCTTGGGCTGGGGGGATGGGAGTTACGAGCAGTACTTC. The encoded protein is CASSLGWGDGSYEQYF.

CDR3 in DNA: TGTGCCAGCAGTTTGTGGGGGACGGTCAATTCACCCCTCCACTTT. Protein sequence: CASSLWGTVNSPLHF. V gene TRBV27 combines with J gene TRBJ1-6; maybe TRBD1 (5 bases). Looked up from germline, CDR1 is MNHEY and CDR2 is SMNVEV (reference sequence). V was clipped by 3 bases and J by 7 bases, with 13 bases between them. This CDR3 is 15 amino acids long.

This chain links TRBV5-1 with TRBJ1-1; D is undetermined. CDR1 and CDR2 (germline): SGHRS, YFSETQ. Trimming removed 1 base from V and 0 bases from J, with 10 bases in between. This CDR3 is 15 amino acids long. The CDR3 region has the DNA TGCGCCAGCAGCTTGTACGGGCCGATGAACACTGAAGCTTTCTTT. This codes for CASSLYGPMNTEAFF. Filled out from reference TRBV5-1 and TRBJ1-1, the complete variable domain reads KAGVTQTPRYLIKTRGQQVTLSCSPISGHRSVSWYQQTPGQGLQFLFEYFSETQRNKGNFPGRFSGRQFSNSRSEMNVSTLELGDSALYLCASSLYGPMNTEAFFGQGTRLTVV.

V usage is TRBV20-1 and J usage is TRBJ1-2; D is unclear. V was pared by 1 base and J by 8 bases, with 8 bases between. The length of the CDR3 is 11 residues. In germline, CDR1 is DFQATT, CDR2 SNEGSKA (reference sequence). The CDR3 protein is CSARVVYGYTF. The CDR3 DNA is TGCAGTGCTAGAGTTGTGTACGGCTACACCTTC.

The chain combines TRBV5-6 with TRBJ1-5; unclear D gene. Trimming left V 6 bases short and J 5 bases short, with 9 bases between. The germline V gene has CDR1 SGHDT and CDR2 YYEEEE. This CDR3 has 12 residues. In DNA form, the CDR3 reads TGTGCCAGCATCTTCGTTGATCAGCCCCAGCATTTT. Protein sequence: CASIFVDQPQHF.

The J gene is TRBJ2-1, the V gene TRBV29-1; D uncertain. CDR1 is SQVTM and CDR2 is ANQGSEA in the germline V gene. This CDR3 contains 11 residues. With 7 bases removed from V and 10 bases from J, the gap between germline ends came to 14 bases. As DNA, the CDR3 is TGCAGCGGTGTTCGTAAAGGAGAGCAGTTCTTC. The encoded protein is CSGVRKGEQFF.